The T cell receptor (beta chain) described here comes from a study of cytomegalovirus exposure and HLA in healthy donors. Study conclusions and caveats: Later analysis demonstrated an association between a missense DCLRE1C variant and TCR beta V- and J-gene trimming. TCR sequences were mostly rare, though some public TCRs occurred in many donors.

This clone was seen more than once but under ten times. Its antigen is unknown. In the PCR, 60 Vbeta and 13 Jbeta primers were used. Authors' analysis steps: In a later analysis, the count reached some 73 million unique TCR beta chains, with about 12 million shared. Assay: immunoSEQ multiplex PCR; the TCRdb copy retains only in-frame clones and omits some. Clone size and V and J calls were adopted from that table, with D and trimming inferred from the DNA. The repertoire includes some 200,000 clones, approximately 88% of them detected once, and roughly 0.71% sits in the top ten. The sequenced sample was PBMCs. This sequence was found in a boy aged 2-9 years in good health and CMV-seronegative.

CDR3 sequence reads: CASSRPWRQGNTEAFF. In nucleotides, the CDR3 is TGTGCCAGCAGTCGGCCCTGGAGACAGGGTAACACTGAAGCTTTCTTT. The chain combines TRBV4-2 with TRBJ1-1; 7 positions agree with TRBD1. The CDR3 spans 16 residues. The trim removed 6 bases at V and 2 bases at J, leaving 12 bases unmatched. CDR1 is LGHNA and CDR2 is YNFKEQ in the germline V gene.